The rows below give T cell receptor beta chains drawn from one sample of a study of neoadjuvant anti-PD-1 for oral cavity cancer. Here immunoSEQ multiplex PCR was the method, and the copy in TCRdb shows in-frame clones only, minus some. The sample shows roughly 14,000 clones, nearly 70% of them seen only once. The sample was PBMCs, taken after nivolumab (anti-PD-1) treatment. These receptors all stem from a person between 40 and 85 years old with oral cavity squamous cell carcinoma. CDR3s leave out the opening cysteine and the closing phenylalanine or tryptophan.

TRBJ2-1,TRBV6-1,ASSVGTDPSYNEQF
TRBJ1-6,TRBV6-5,ASRLQGSYNSPLH
TRBJ2-5,TRBV5-1,ASSPTSGGETQY
TRBJ1-2,TRBV29-1,SVEDRGADDYT
TRBJ2-7,TRBV6-1,ASSEVLINYEQY
TRBJ2-7,TRBV5-4,ASSSGSLGGGTYEQY
TRBJ1-2,TRBV20-1,SAPDYGYT
TRBJ1-1,TRBV12-5,ASGFFGDTEAF
TRBJ2-1,TRBV11-2,ASSLVDTGINEQF
TRBJ2-3,TRBV5-1,ASSFRGGDTDTQY
TRBJ1-1,TRBV6-1,ASSRFLTEAF
TRBJ2-5,TRBV15,ATSRDQAETQY
TRBJ1-1,TRBV7-3,ASSEGMNTEAF
TRBJ1-1,TRBV30,AWRQVPQNTEAF
TRBJ1-4,TRBV6-1,ASSEAVGTGEKLF
TRBJ2-5,TRBV9,ASSAHVSGAQETQY
TRBJ1-5,TRBV7-8,ASSLAPGVNQPQH
TRBJ2-3,TRBV5-4,ASSPTVHSTDTQY
TRBJ2-1,TRBV29-1,SGDRSFNEQF
TRBJ2-1,TRBV10-3,AIRPGGREVEQF